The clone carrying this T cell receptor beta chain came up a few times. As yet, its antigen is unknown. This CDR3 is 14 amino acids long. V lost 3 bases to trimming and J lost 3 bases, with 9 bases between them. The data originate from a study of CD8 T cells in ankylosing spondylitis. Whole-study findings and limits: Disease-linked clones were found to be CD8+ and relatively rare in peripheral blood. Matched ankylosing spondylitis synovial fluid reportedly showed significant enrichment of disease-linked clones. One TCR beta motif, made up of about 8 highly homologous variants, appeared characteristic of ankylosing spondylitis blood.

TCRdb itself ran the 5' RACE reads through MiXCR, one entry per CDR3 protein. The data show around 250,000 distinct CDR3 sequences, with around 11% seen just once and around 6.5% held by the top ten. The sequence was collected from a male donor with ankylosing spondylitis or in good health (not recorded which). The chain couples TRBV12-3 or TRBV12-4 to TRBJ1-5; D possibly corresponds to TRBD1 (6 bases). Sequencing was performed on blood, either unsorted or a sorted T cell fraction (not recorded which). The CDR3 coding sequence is TGTGCCAGCAGTTTTCAGGGGATCAATCAGCCCCAGCATTTT. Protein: CASSFQGINQPQHF.